This section outlines one TCR beta chain sequence together with its context. Its target is unknown. This sample is part of a study of T-cell memory formation after mild COVID-19. Study-level findings and limits: Later expanders leaned CD4+, whereas day 15 to 85 contracting clones were balanced CD4/CD8. Of the contracting clones, CD4+ ones lay mainly in CM and EM, and CD8+ ones in EMRA.

This CDR3 is built from 15 residues. Germline-derived CDR1 and CDR2 are LGHNA and YSLEER. V shed 6 bases, J shed 3 bases, and the junction held 11 bases outside the gene matches. 5'RACE with constant-segment primers yielded barcoded, UMI-tagged TCR alpha and TCR beta cDNA libraries. TCRdb itself ran the 5' RACE reads through MiXCR, one entry per CDR3 protein. The sample lists roughly 400,000 distinct CDR3 sequences; about a sixth were seen once. V is TRBV4-3 and J is TRBJ2-7; 7 bases agree with TRBD2. The receptor comes from a man aged 18 to 30 who had mild COVID-19 (a few samples of this study predate the infection). Cell type and time point are not known. Sequencing was performed on PBMCs or a T cell subset sorted from them (not recorded which). CDR3 sequence: CASSYGLGRVYEQYF. CDR3 nucleotides: TGCGCCAGCAGTTACGGACTGGGGAGGGTCTACGAGCAGTACTTC.